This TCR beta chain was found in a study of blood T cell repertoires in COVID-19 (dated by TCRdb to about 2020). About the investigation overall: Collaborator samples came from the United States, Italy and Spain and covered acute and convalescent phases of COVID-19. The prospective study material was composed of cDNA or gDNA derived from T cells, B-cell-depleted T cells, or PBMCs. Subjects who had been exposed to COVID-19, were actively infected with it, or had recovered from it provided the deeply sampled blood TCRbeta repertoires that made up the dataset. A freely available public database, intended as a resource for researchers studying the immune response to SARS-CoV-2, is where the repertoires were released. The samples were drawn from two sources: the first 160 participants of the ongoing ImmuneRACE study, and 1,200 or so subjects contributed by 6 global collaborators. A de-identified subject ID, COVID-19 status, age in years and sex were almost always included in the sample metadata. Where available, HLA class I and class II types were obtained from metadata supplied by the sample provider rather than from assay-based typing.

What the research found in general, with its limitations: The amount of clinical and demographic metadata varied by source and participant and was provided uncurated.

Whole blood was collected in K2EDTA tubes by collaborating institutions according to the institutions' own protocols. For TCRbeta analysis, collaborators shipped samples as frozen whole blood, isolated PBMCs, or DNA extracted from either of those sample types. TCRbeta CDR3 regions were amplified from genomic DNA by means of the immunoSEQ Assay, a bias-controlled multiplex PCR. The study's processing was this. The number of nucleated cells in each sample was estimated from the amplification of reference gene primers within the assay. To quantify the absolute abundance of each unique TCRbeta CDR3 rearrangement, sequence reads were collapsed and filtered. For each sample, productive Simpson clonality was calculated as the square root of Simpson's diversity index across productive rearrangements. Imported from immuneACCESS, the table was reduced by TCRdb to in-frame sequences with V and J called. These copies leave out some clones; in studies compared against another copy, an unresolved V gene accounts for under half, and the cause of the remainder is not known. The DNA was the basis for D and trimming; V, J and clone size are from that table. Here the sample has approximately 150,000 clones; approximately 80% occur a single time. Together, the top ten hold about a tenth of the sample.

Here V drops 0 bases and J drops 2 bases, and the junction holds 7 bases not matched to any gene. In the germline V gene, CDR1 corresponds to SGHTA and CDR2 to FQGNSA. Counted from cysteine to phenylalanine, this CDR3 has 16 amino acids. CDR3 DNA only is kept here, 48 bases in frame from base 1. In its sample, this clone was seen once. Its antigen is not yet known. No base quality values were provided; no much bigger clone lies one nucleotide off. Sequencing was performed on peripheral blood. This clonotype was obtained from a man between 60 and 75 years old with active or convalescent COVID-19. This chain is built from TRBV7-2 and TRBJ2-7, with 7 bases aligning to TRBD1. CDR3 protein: CASSLAGGQVAYEQYF. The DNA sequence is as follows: TGTGCCAGCAGCTTAGCTGGCGGACAGGTTGCCTACGAGCAGTACTTC.